The 13 T cell receptor beta chains given below trace back to one sample, sequenced in a study of T cell responses to AZD1222 COVID-19 vaccine. Sequencing used immunoSEQ multiplex PCR; TCRdb keeps in-frame clones, though not all of them. The table has 120,000 or so clones, around 90% seen once. The sample in question was peripheral blood, obtained on day 0 of AZD1222 vaccination. All receptors derive from an adult in good health.

The chain uses TRBV6-5 and TRBJ1-2, with D perhaps TRBD1 (5 bases). Germline values: CDR1 MNHEY, CDR2 SVGAGI. This CDR3 spans 14 amino acids. V was shortened by 7 bases and J by 2 bases, with 14 bases between the two germline ends. DNA for the CDR3: TGTGCCAGCACCCCTGGCAGGGCCAACTATGGCTACACCTTC. As protein: CASTPGRANYGYTF.

Here the CDR3 DNA reads TGTGCCAGCAGCTTAGCCCGGCAGGCCGGGAGGAACACTGAAGCTTTCTTT. Amino acids: CASSLARQAGRNTEAFF. The V and J genes are TRBV7-9 and TRBJ1-1; D unclear. The CDR3 runs to 17 residues. V gave up 0 bases and J gave up 1 base, with 15 bases separating them. The V gene's germline CDR1 is SEHNR and CDR2 FQNEAQ (reference sequence).

This chain connects TRBV7-6 to TRBJ1-4; D might be TRBD1 (5 bases). V lost 2 bases, J lost 8 bases, and 15 bases lay in between. Germline V gene sequence: CDR1 SGHVS, CDR2 FNYEAQ. This CDR3 contains 15 residues. CDR3 protein: CASSLNSGDEEKLFF. In nucleotides, the CDR3 is TGTGCCAGCAGCTTAAATTCGGGGGACGAGGAAAAACTGTTTTTT.

V gene TRBV7-6 combines with J gene TRBJ2-7; 7 nucleotides line up with TRBD1. CDR1 SGHVS and CDR2 FNYEAQ come from the germline V gene. The trim removed 2 bases at V and 7 bases at J, leaving 5 bases unmatched. The CDR3 totals 13 residues. In DNA, the CDR3 is TGTGCCAGCAGCTTAAACAGGGGTGGAGAGCAGTACTTC. It is translated as CASSLNRGGEQYF.

The J gene is TRBJ1-5, the V gene TRBV7-9; TRBD1 agrees at 12 bases. Trimming removed 5 bases from V and 2 bases from J; junction bases left unmatched: 7. The germline gives CDR1 SEHNR, CDR2 FQNEAQ (reference sequence). This CDR3 has 17 residues. The CDR3 loop is CASSSSGTGGRNQPQHF. The CDR3 DNA reads TGTGCCAGCAGCAGTTCCGGGACAGGGGGCCGCAATCAGCCCCAGCATTTT.

The V and J genes are TRBV6-2 or TRBV6-3 and TRBJ2-6; D is perhaps TRBD1 (6 bases). Germline lookup yields CDR1 MNHEY and CDR2 SVGEGT. The CDR3 contains 17 residues. V lost 5 bases and J 0 bases, leaving 14 bases between the germline ends. In nucleotides, the CDR3 is TGTGCCAGCAGTAAGCCACAGGGTTCCTCTGGGGCCAACGTCCTGACTTTC. The encoded protein is CASSKPQGSSGANVLTF.

The chain is built from TRBV6-1 and TRBJ1-3; D is undetermined. Germline V CDR1 and CDR2: MNHNS, SASEGT. Trimming took 3 bases from V and 0 from J, leaving 15 bases between them. The CDR3 runs to 17 residues. The CDR3: CASSDHAGLISGNTIYF. The CDR3 DNA follows: TGTGCCAGCAGTGACCATGCCGGGCTCATCTCTGGAAACACCATATATTTT.

Regarding this clone: Distinct nucleotide sequences in the sample also encode this CDR3. The J gene is TRBJ1-3, the V gene TRBV7-2; D is ambiguous. Trimming left V 1 base short and J 1 base short, with 2 bases between. Germline V gene data show CDR1 as SGHTA and CDR2 as FQGNSA. The CDR3 length is 13 residues. CDR3 loop: CASSLGSGNTIYF. CDR3 in DNA: TGTGCCAGCAGCTTAGGATCTGGAAACACCATATATTTT. The full variable domain, in which reference TRBV7-2 and TRBJ1-3 provide the parts outside the CDR3, is GAGVSQSPSNKVTEKGKDVELRCDPISGHTALYWYRQSLGQGLEFLIYFQGNSAPDKSGLPSDRFSAERTGGSVSTLTIQRTQQEDSAVYLCASSLGSGNTIYFGEGSWLTVV.

The chain combines TRBV7-2 with TRBJ2-2; a weak D match, TRBD2 (7 bases). The CDR3 is 14 residues long. In germline, CDR1 is SGHTA, CDR2 FQGNSA. V was shortened by 5 bases and J by 5 bases, with 12 bases between the two germline ends. For the CDR3, the DNA is TGTGCCAGCAGCAGAAGGGGGGGAACCGGGGAGCTGTTTTTT. Translated, it gives CASSRRGGTGELFF. Full variable domain (outside the CDR3, taken from reference TRBV7-2 and TRBJ2-2): GAGVSQSPSNKVTEKGKDVELRCDPISGHTALYWYRQSLGQGLEFLIYFQGNSAPDKSGLPSDRFSAERTGGSVSTLTIQRTQQEDSAVYLCASSRRGGTGELFFGEGSRLTVL.

This clone was detected only once. This chain uses TRBV20-1 with TRBJ2-7; TRBD1 matches at 8 bases. The junction had 9 bases not matched to a gene; V was cut back by 3 bases and J by 5 bases. The CDR3 is 14 amino acids. Per germline, CDR1 DFQATT and CDR2 SNEGSKA (reference sequence). CDR3 sequence: CSASLGAGGHEQYF. In DNA, the CDR3 is TGCAGTGCTAGTTTGGGGGCAGGGGGCCACGAGCAGTACTTC.

V gene TRBV7-9 combines with J gene TRBJ2-7; 7 nucleotides line up with TRBD2. V was pared by 3 bases and J by 2 bases, with 4 bases of the junction left unmatched. This CDR3 region has 14 residues. Germline V gene sequence: CDR1 SEHNR, CDR2 FQNEAQ (reference sequence). Written as DNA, the CDR3 is TGTGCCAGCAGCTTTGGACTAGAAGCCTACGAGCAGTACTTC. This translates into CASSFGLEAYEQYF.

The count of this clone is one. Other DNA sequences in this sample translate to the same CDR3. The chain carries TRBV19 and TRBJ1-5, with a possible D match to TRBD1 (5 bases). The CDR3 is 15 amino acids. CDR1 LNHDA and CDR2 SQIVND come from the germline V gene (reference sequence). V shed 6 bases and J shed 0 bases, with 12 bases lying between them. The CDR3 sequence is CASSTGQASNQPQHF. CDR3 coding DNA: TGTGCCAGTAGCACGGGGCAGGCTAGCAATCAGCCCCAGCATTTT.

The chain links TRBV6-1 to TRBJ1-6; D call uncertain. CDR1 is MNHNS and CDR2 is SASEGT in the germline V gene. The V gene lost 3 bases and the J gene lost 9 bases, with 3 bases spanning the gap. The CDR3 totals 11 residues. CDR3 DNA sequence: TGTGCCAGCAGTGACGGTTCACCCCTCCACTTT. This encodes CASSDGSPLHF.